The sequence of this T cell receptor beta chain was determined in a study of blood T cell repertoires in COVID-19. Study summary: Acute-phase and convalescent COVID-19 samples originated in the United States, Italy and Spain. PBMCs, B-cell-depleted T cells, or T cells were the source of the cDNA or gDNA that made up the material.

The protocol was immunoSEQ multiplex PCR, while the TCRdb copy is restricted to in-frame clones and leaves out a portion. The sample records about 130,000 clones, about 91% being singletons. The CDR3 contains 17 residues. Germline loops: CDR1 MDHEN, CDR2 SYDVKM. Trimming removed 7 bases from V and 4 bases from J, with 25 bases in between. The TCR originated in a man between 45 and 60 years old with acute or convalescent COVID-19. The sample consisted of peripheral blood. The chain joins TRBV28 to TRBJ1-1; maybe TRBD1 (5 bases). CDR3 in amino acids: CASKKWQGKGSGTEAFF. The CDR3 DNA sequence: TGTGCCAGCAAGAAATGGCAGGGAAAGGGTAGTGGCACTGAAGCTTTCTTT.